This T cell receptor beta chain was found in a study of identical twins. There are a few counts of this clonotype. Its antigen is unknown. There are 13 residues in the CDR3. V was clipped by 0 bases and J by 6 bases, with 9 bases between them. Germline-derived CDR1 and CDR2 are SGHRS and YFSETQ. cDNA molecules carried unique molecular identifiers, and template switching added a universal primer site. TCRdb recomputed calls from the 5' RACE reads with MiXCR, one row per CDR3 protein. The sample shows about 700,000 distinct CDR3 sequences, 6% to 6.5% of them seen only once. General study findings and limits: Abundant cord blood beta clonotypes carried fewer insertions; memory repertoires showed none. The study based its conclusions on cross-sectional statistical analysis and did not follow the same donors.

This receptor was obtained from a man aged 18 to 30 in good health. Sequencing was carried out using naive T cells sorted from blood. The chain links TRBV5-1 to TRBJ1-2; D ambiguous. The CDR3 protein is CASSLGQAHGYTF. The CDR3 bases are TGCGCCAGCAGCTTGGGGCAGGCTCATGGCTACACCTTC.